Shown below are 28 T cell receptor beta chains from a single sample sequenced in a study of identifying expanded T cells in peripheral blood. Assay used: immunoSEQ multiplex PCR; TCRdb lists only in-frame clones, some missing. The table lists about 78,000 clones, about 83% of them singletons. Input material: blood. Every receptor here comes from a person aged 18 to 70 in good health.

V usage is TRBV7-2 and J usage is TRBJ2-1; 9 nucleotides line up with TRBD1. V lost 4 bases to trimming and J lost 6 bases; unmatched junction nucleotides: 7. The germline CDR1 and CDR2 sequences are SGHTA and FQGNSA. The CDR3 is 15 residues long. This CDR3 is CASSSRDREINEQFF. DNA for the CDR3: TGTGCCAGCAGCTCCCGGGACAGGGAAATCAATGAGCAGTTCTTC.

The chain employs TRBV7-8 and TRBJ2-3; TRBD2 aligns across 13 bases. Per germline, CDR1 SGHVS and CDR2 FQNEAQ. The CDR3 is made up of 16 amino acids. J gave up 2 bases and V 7 bases, and 6 bases lay outside the gene matches. The CDR3 DNA sequence: TGTGCCAGCACCCCCGGACTAGCGGGAGTCACAGATACGCAGTATTTT. Translated, it gives CASTPGLAGVTDTQYF.

The chain links TRBV20-1 to TRBJ2-5; D is unclear. V was clipped by 6 bases and J by 5 bases, with 7 bases between them. The germline V gene encodes CDR1 DFQATT and CDR2 SNEGSKA (reference sequence). This CDR3 comprises 10 residues. The CDR3 bases are TGCAGTGCCAATCGGGAGACCCAGTACTTC. It specifies CSANRETQYF.

The DNA for the CDR3 is TGTGCCAGTAGTATGGGGACAGGGTTTGGCACAGATACGCAGTATTTT. Its translation is CASSMGTGFGTDTQYF. The gene calls are TRBV19 and TRBJ2-3; 9 bases are shared with TRBD1. This CDR3 region has 16 residues. In germline, CDR1 is LNHDA, CDR2 SQIVND (reference sequence). V shed 3 bases, J shed 1 base, and the junction held 5 bases outside the gene matches.

The CDR3 DNA follows: TGTGCCAGCAGTGAAGCGCGAGGGGTACTGTTTTTT. Its translation is CASSEARGVLFF. The J gene is TRBJ1-4, the V gene TRBV6-1, with a possible D match to TRBD1 (5 bases). The CDR3 runs 12 residues. V was clipped by 0 bases and J by 13 bases, with 9 bases between them. Germline CDR1 MNHNS, CDR2 SASEGT.

The chain couples TRBV29-1 to TRBJ1-2; the D gene is possibly TRBD1 (5 bases). The V end was cut by 0 bases, the J end by 4 bases, with 15 bases between. CDR1 and CDR2 from the germline V gene are SQVTM and ANQGSEA. This CDR3 comprises 15 residues. This CDR3 reads CSVEDGQGHSYGYTF. The DNA for the CDR3 is TGCAGCGTTGAAGATGGGCAGGGCCACTCCTATGGCTACACCTTC. Using reference TRBV29-1 and TRBJ1-2 for the parts outside the CDR3, the full variable domain is SAVISQKPSRDICQRGTSLTIQCQVDSQVTMMFWYRQQPGQSLTLIATANQGSEATYESGFVIDKFPISRPNLTFSTLTVSNMSPEDSSIYLCSVEDGQGHSYGYTFGSGTRLTVV.

The chain uses TRBV4-2 and TRBJ2-1, with D uncertain. CDR1 and CDR2 (germline): LGHNA, YNFKEQ. The CDR3 has 13 amino acids. V dropped 0 bases and J dropped 14 bases, with 14 bases sitting between them. Written as DNA, the CDR3 is TGTGCCAGCAGCCAAGACAGGCTATCGGCGGAGTTCTTC. Protein product: CASSQDRLSAEFF.

The gene calls are TRBV25-1 and TRBJ2-2, with TRBD2 identical over 8 bases. Germline V gene sequence: CDR1 MGHDK, CDR2 SYGVNS. Trimming cost V 1 base and J 4 bases; bases outside gene matches: 5. The CDR3 has 16 amino acids. CDR3 protein: CASSESPGGSTGELFF. The CDR3 bases are TGTGCCAGCAGTGAATCTCCGGGAGGGAGCACCGGGGAGCTGTTTTTT.

This clone was observed once. This chain uses TRBV5-1 with TRBJ2-3, with 8 bases aligning to TRBD2. The V gene end was trimmed by 0 bases and the J gene end by 1 base; junction bases not matched to a gene: 1. Germline CDR1 is SGHRS and CDR2 is YFSETQ. The CDR3 has 15 residues. The CDR3 sequence: CASSLVTSGTDTQYF. Written as DNA, the CDR3 is TGCGCCAGCAGCTTGGTGACTAGCGGCACAGATACGCAGTATTTT.

By its share, this clone is medium-sized. Other DNA sequences in this sample translate to the same CDR3. The chain uses TRBV28 and TRBJ1-2; no clear D gene. The CDR3 consists of 14 residues. CDR1 and CDR2 (germline): MDHEN, SYDVKM. Deletions cut 3 bases from V and 2 bases from J, with 10 bases between. The chain's CDR3 is CASSFPEGNYGYTF. The CDR3 coding sequence is TGTGCCAGCAGTTTCCCTGAGGGAAACTATGGCTACACCTTC.

V is TRBV28 and J is TRBJ1-1; D is uncertain. Trimming took 2 bases from V and 0 from J, leaving 13 bases between them. The CDR3 spans 16 residues. Germline V gives CDR1 MDHEN, CDR2 SYDVKM. CDR3 bases: TGTGCCAGCAGTTTAGTCAGTTACGTCATGAACACTGAAGCTTTCTTT. Its translation: CASSLVSYVMNTEAFF.

This rearrangement joins TRBV7-9 to TRBJ2-2; 13 positions match TRBD2. J gave up 9 bases and V 2 bases, and 6 bases lay outside the gene matches. Germline V lookup: CDR1 SEHNR, CDR2 FQNEAQ (reference sequence). CDR3 length: 16 amino acids. CDR3 nucleotides: TGTGCCAGCAGCTTACCCACCGGGACTAGCGGGAGGGAGCTGTTTTTT. Translating it yields CASSLPTGTSGRELFF. Complete variable domain (other parts from reference TRBV7-9 and TRBJ2-2): DTGVSQNPRHKITKRGQNVTFRCDPISEHNRLYWYRQTLGQGPEFLTYFQNEAQLEKSRLLSDRFSAERPKGSFSTLEIQRTEQGDSAMYLCASSLPTGTSGRELFFGEGSRLTVL.

The genes are TRBV30 and TRBJ1-1; D ambiguous. Deletions cut 3 bases from V and 2 bases from J, with 7 bases between. The CDR3 runs 12 residues. Germline V gives CDR1 GTSNPN, CDR2 SVGIG (reference sequence). CDR3 amino acids: CAWSLQNTEAFF. The CDR3 nucleotides are TGTGCCTGGAGCCTTCAAAACACTGAAGCTTTCTTT.

V is TRBV6-9 and J is TRBJ2-7, with TRBD2 matching over 9 bases. Germline CDR1 and CDR2: MNHGY and SVAAGI. The CDR3 consists of 16 residues. V gave up 0 bases and J gave up 5 bases; unmatched junction bases: 8. The CDR3 here is CASSYSRREGRDEQYF. The CDR3 nucleotides read TGTGCCAGCAGTTATTCTCGGCGGGAGGGCCGGGACGAGCAGTACTTC.

The rearrangement uses TRBV29-1 and TRBJ2-2; possibly TRBD1 for D (5 bases). The CDR3 consists of 16 residues. Trimming stripped 0 bases from V and 5 bases from J, with 16 bases between. Germline V lookup: CDR1 SQVTM, CDR2 ANQGSEA. CDR3 bases: TGCAGCGTTGAAGATCACGGCAGGGTCGGAACCGGGGAGCTGTTTTTT. This sequence encodes CSVEDHGRVGTGELFF.

This clone was detected a few times. The gene calls are TRBV4-3 and TRBJ2-5; D remains unclear. Germline values: CDR1 LGHNA, CDR2 YSLEER. V was shortened by 1 base and J by 0 bases, with 6 bases between the two germline ends. The CDR3 is made up of 14 amino acids. The CDR3: CASSQVAYQETQYF. Here the CDR3 DNA reads TGCGCCAGCAGCCAAGTGGCGTACCAAGAGACCCAGTACTTC.

This chain links TRBV6-1 with TRBJ2-2; TRBD1 matches at 7 bases. CDR3 length equals 15 residues. Germline-derived CDR1 and CDR2 are MNHNS and SASEGT. V shed 6 bases, J shed 3 bases, and the junction held 7 bases outside the gene matches. CDR3 DNA: TGTGCCAGCAGCACCATAGGGGGCTACACCGGGGAGCTGTTTTTT. The encoded protein is CASSTIGGYTGELFF.

The rearrangement links TRBV7-2 to TRBJ2-2; tentatively, D is TRBD1 (6 bases). CDR1 and CDR2 from the germline V gene are SGHTA and FQGNSA. V was cut by 3 bases and J by 4 bases, with 6 bases left in between. The CDR3 is made up of 13 amino acids. The DNA of the CDR3 is TGTGCCAGCAGCTTGGGGGCCACCGGGGAGCTGTTTTTT. Amino acids: CASSLGATGELFF.

The chain recombines TRBV11-3 with TRBJ2-2, with 12 bases matching TRBD2. There are 16 residues in the CDR3. Germline V gives CDR1 SGHNT, CDR2 YENEEA. The V gene end was trimmed by 5 bases and the J gene end by 7 bases; junction bases not matched to a gene: 8. CDR3 in amino acids: CASSRRLAGEVGELFF. CDR3 sequence (DNA): TGTGCCAGCAGCAGACGACTAGCGGGAGAGGTCGGGGAGCTGTTTTTT.

V is TRBV18 and J is TRBJ2-2; perhaps TRBD1 as D (6 bases). The CDR3 has 14 amino acids. CDR1 and CDR2 (germline): KGHSH, LQKENI. Trimming shortened V by 0 bases and J by 7 bases, and 9 bases separated the two germline ends. CDR3 sequence (DNA): TGTGCCAGCTCACCACCGGGGACAAACGGGGAGCTGTTTTTT. The encoded protein is CASSPPGTNGELFF.

The chain uses TRBV2 and TRBJ2-5, with D perhaps matching TRBD1 (5 bases). CDR1 and CDR2 (germline): SNHLY, FYNNEI. V lost 5 bases, J lost 1 base, and 11 bases lay in between. The CDR3 covers 14 residues. CDR3 in DNA: TGTGCCAGCAGTACCCGACAGCTCCAAGAGACCCAGTACTTC. Amino acids: CASSTRQLQETQYF. The variable domain in full, completed from reference TRBV2 and TRBJ2-5, reads EPEVTQTPSHQVTQMGQEVILRCVPISNHLYFYWYRQILGQKVEFLVSFYNNEISEKSEIFDDQFSVERPDGSNFTLKIRSTKLEDSAMYFCASSTRQLQETQYFGPGTRLLVL.

The V and J genes are TRBV5-1 and TRBJ1-2, with unresolved D. CDR3 length equals 15 residues. CDR1 is SGHRS and CDR2 is YFSETQ in the germline V gene. The V and J ends lost 0 bases and 5 bases respectively, with 14 bases between them. CDR3 bases: TGCGCCAGCAGCTTGGATGTTTCGGGGTTATATGGCTACACCTTC. This encodes CASSLDVSGLYGYTF.

The chain couples TRBV4-3 to TRBJ2-1; 9 nucleotides line up with TRBD2. CDR1 and CDR2 from the germline V gene are LGHNA and YSLEER. The CDR3 extends over 16 amino acids. V trimming: 0 bases; J trimming: 7 bases; junction bases outside the gene matches: 7. The CDR3 here is CASSQDLAGEGNEQFF. The CDR3 nucleotides read TGCGCCAGCAGCCAAGATTTAGCGGGAGAGGGGAATGAGCAGTTCTTC.

The chain recombines TRBV6-5 with TRBJ1-5; D may be TRBD1 (6 bases). The CDR3 sequence is 15 residues long. V was clipped by 10 bases and J by 0 bases, with 16 bases between them. CDR1 and CDR2 (germline): MNHEY, SVGAGI. The CDR3 loop reads CATSRDKDSNQPQHF. The CDR3 DNA sequence: TGTGCCACCTCTCGGGACAAGGATAGCAATCAGCCCCAGCATTTT.

The rearrangement links TRBV10-3 to TRBJ1-1; no clear D gene. The CDR3 sequence is 15 residues long. The germline V gene has CDR1 ENHRY and CDR2 SYGVKD. The V gene lost 0 bases and the J gene lost 4 bases, with 12 bases spanning the gap. The CDR3 DNA reads as TGTGCCATCAGTGAGTCAAGGGTCCGGTTCACTGAAGCTTTCTTT. Translation: CAISESRVRFTEAFF.

The sample holds a few counts of this clone. The genes are TRBV5-1 and TRBJ2-7, with D unclear. Trimming removed 8 bases from V and 3 bases from J, with 12 bases in between. Looked up from germline, CDR1 is SGHRS and CDR2 is YFSETQ. The CDR3 loop spans 12 amino acids. CDR3 sequence reads: CARRPSVYEQYF. As DNA, the CDR3 is TGCGCCAGGAGGCCGTCTGTCTACGAGCAGTACTTC.

The rearrangement joins TRBV6-5 to TRBJ2-1; 9 positions match TRBD2. The J segment lost 9 bases and the V segment lost 7 bases, leaving 10 bases of the junction unmatched. The germline V gene has CDR1 MNHEY and CDR2 SVGAGI. The CDR3 is 14 residues long. CDR3 amino acids: CASTRGLAGFEQFF. Written as DNA, the CDR3 is TGTGCCAGCACTCGGGGCCTAGCGGGGTTTGAGCAGTTCTTC.

The V gene is TRBV5-1, the J gene TRBJ1-2, with 10 nucleotides matching TRBD1. V was clipped by 3 bases and J by 2 bases; unmatched bases: 4. This CDR3 has 15 amino acids. CDR1 SGHRS and CDR2 YFSETQ come from the germline V gene. In DNA form, the CDR3 reads TGCGCCAGCAGCTGGGGACAGGGGAAAAACTATGGCTACACCTTC. It is translated as CASSWGQGKNYGYTF.